The 19 T cell receptor beta chains below all came from one sample that was sequenced in a study of human T cells and chemical hapten exposure. Specified time point: patch test 3, about 24 weeks after DPC sensitization. Sample treatment: therapeutic diphenylcyclopropenone sensitization with weekly scalp DPC. TCRdb fed the RACE reads into MiXCR, producing one record per CDR3 protein. The top ten hold about 2.1% of the sample, which has about 160,000 distinct CDR3 sequences, about a quarter seen once. Sequences were derived from whole blood, sampled in connection with sensitization to the hapten diphenylcyclopropenone (DPC). All receptors come from a woman younger than 30 with alopecia areata. Some clones in this sample may be carry-over from other donors' samples.

This clonotype has a handful of counts. V gene TRBV29-1 combines with J gene TRBJ1-2; D ambiguous. Trimming shortened V by 4 bases and J by 4 bases, and 13 bases separated the two germline ends. Per germline, CDR1 SQVTM and CDR2 ANQGSEA. This CDR3 contains 13 residues. The CDR3 here is CSVGDGPLYGYTF. The CDR3 bases are TGCAGCGTTGGAGATGGACCGCTCTATGGCTACACCTTC.

V and J are TRBV20-1 and TRBJ2-3; 7 bases map to TRBD2. Germline values: CDR1 DFQATT, CDR2 SNEGSKA (reference sequence). Unmatched junction bases numbered 7, after V lost 5 bases and J lost 2 bases. The CDR3 covers 14 residues. CDR3 in amino acids: CSAYKAGSTDTQYF. CDR3 bases: TGCAGTGCTTATAAAGCGGGGTCCACAGATACGCAGTATTTT.

This clonotype was observed a handful of times. V gene TRBV10-3 combines with J gene TRBJ2-1, with D tentatively TRBD1 (5 bases). This CDR3 region has 12 residues. Germline CDR1 is ENHRY and CDR2 is SYGVKD. Trimming took off 6 bases at V and 4 bases at J, with 7 bases between the two ends. The CDR3: CAISAGYNEQFF. In nucleotides, the CDR3 is TGTGCCATCAGCGCAGGGTACAATGAGCAGTTCTTC.

The table lists this clonotype with a few counts. V and J are TRBV18 and TRBJ1-6; 9 bases line up with TRBD1. CDR1 KGHSH and CDR2 LQKENI come from the germline V gene. Unmatched junction bases numbered 8, after V lost 3 bases and J lost 11 bases. The CDR3 covers 15 residues. The CDR3 reads CASSPTGGEDAPLHF. In nucleotides, the CDR3 is TGTGCCAGCTCACCCACAGGGGGCGAAGATGCACCCCTCCACTTT.

V usage is TRBV7-2 and J usage is TRBJ2-1; tentatively, D is TRBD2 (6 bases). Between the trimmed V and J ends, which lost 8 bases and 4 bases, there was a span of 9 bases. CDR1 and CDR2 from the germline V gene are SGHTA and FQGNSA. This CDR3 is 12 amino acids long. The DNA for the CDR3 is TGTGCCAGCTCCGGGACTTACAATGAGCAGTTCTTC. Its protein product is CASSGTYNEQFF.

This clonotype has only a few counts. The gene calls are TRBV20-1 and TRBJ2-5; D gene ambiguous. The CDR3 is 12 amino acids. V was shortened by 1 base and J by 4 bases, with 7 bases between the two germline ends. The V gene's germline CDR1 is DFQATT and CDR2 SNEGSKA (reference sequence). CDR3 loop: CSARVNGETQYF. CDR3 nucleotides: TGCAGTGCTAGAGTGAATGGAGAGACCCAGTACTTC.

The chain carries TRBV4-3 and TRBJ2-7, with D tentatively TRBD1 (6 bases). There are 15 residues in the CDR3. The ends were cut back, 1 base at V and 2 bases at J, with 12 bases in the middle. Germline CDR1 and CDR2: LGHNA and YSLEER. The CDR3: CASSQGLQGPYEQYF. The CDR3 DNA follows: TGCGCCAGCAGCCAAGGACTCCAGGGGCCCTACGAGCAGTACTTC.

This rearrangement joins TRBV16 to TRBJ1-4, with D uncertain. The CDR3 contains 12 residues. V gave up 4 bases and J gave up 5 bases, with 5 bases separating them. CDR1 and CDR2 (germline): KGHSY, FQNENV. The CDR3 region has the DNA TGTGCCAGCAGCCGGCAAAATGAAAAACTGTTTTTT. Protein sequence: CASSRQNEKLFF.

The chain links TRBV6-5 to TRBJ2-7; tentative D call: TRBD1 (6 bases). Germline V gene lookup returns CDR1 MNHEY and CDR2 SVGAGI. The CDR3 length is 14 residues. Trimming removed 2 bases from V and 4 bases from J, with 12 bases in between. The CDR3 DNA reads as TGTGCCAGCAGTTACGAGGACAGAAATTACGAGCAGTACTTC. Residues: CASSYEDRNYEQYF.

Ten or more counts support this clonotype. V usage is TRBV10-2 and J usage is TRBJ2-1; no clear D gene. Trimming removed 6 bases from V and 1 base from J, with 10 bases in between. This CDR3 region has 14 residues. Per the germline V gene, CDR1 is WSHSY and CDR2 is SAAADI. Written as DNA, the CDR3 is TGCGCCAGCAGAATGGGCAAGTCCTACAATGAGCAGTTCTTC. Translation gives CASRMGKSYNEQFF.

There are a few counts of this clonotype. The rearrangement uses TRBV9 and TRBJ2-1; no definite D call. Germline V gives CDR1 SGDLS, CDR2 YYNGEE. V gave up 5 bases and J gave up 0 bases, with 15 bases separating them. The CDR3 consists of 16 residues. The CDR3 DNA reads as TGTGCCAGCAGTCCGTTTGGCTTAGGCTCCTACAATGAGCAGTTCTTC. This encodes CASSPFGLGSYNEQFF.

This chain joins TRBV7-9 and TRBJ2-7; D tentatively fits TRBD1 or TRBD2 (5 bases each). Germline CDR1 is SEHNR and CDR2 is FQNEAQ (reference sequence). CDR3 size: 11 residues. The germline V and J ends were trimmed by 4 bases and 7 bases, with 8 bases remaining between them. CDR3 sequence reads: CASSWDGEQYF. CDR3 in DNA: TGTGCCAGCAGCTGGGACGGGGAGCAGTACTTC.

This clonotype was seen more than once but under ten times. The chain has TRBV20-1 and TRBJ2-3; D is perhaps TRBD2 (6 bases). The CDR3 is 12 residues long. V was trimmed by 3 bases and J by 4 bases, leaving 8 bases between them. Germline values: CDR1 DFQATT, CDR2 SNEGSKA (reference sequence). CDR3 DNA: TGCAGTGCTAGGCCTAGCGCAGATACGCAGTATTTT. Its protein product is CSARPSADTQYF.

Only a few counts were recorded for this clonotype. The chain is built from TRBV18 and TRBJ1-1; TRBD1 aligns across 11 bases. Germline-derived CDR1 and CDR2 are KGHSH and LQKENI. CDR3 length: 15 amino acids. The ends lost 6 bases at V and 0 bases at J; junction bases unmatched: 3. CDR3 DNA sequence: TGTGCCAGCTCCGGGACAGGGGGTTTGAACACTGAAGCTTTCTTT. Its translation: CASSGTGGLNTEAFF. The variable domain in full, completed from reference TRBV18 and TRBJ1-1, reads NAGVMQNPRHLVRRRGQEARLRCSPMKGHSHVYWYRQLPEEGLKFMVYLQKENIIDESGMPKERFSAEFPKEGPSILRIQQVVRGDSAAYFCASSGTGGLNTEAFFGQGTRLTVV.

This clonotype was detected ten times or more. The genes are TRBV29-1 and TRBJ2-6; D uncertain. V lost 6 bases to trimming and J lost 1 base, with 7 bases between them. Germline CDR1 SQVTM, CDR2 ANQGSEA. The length of the CDR3 is 13 residues. The CDR3 nucleotides are TGCAGCGTGACCCGTTCTGGGGCCAACGTCCTGACTTTC. It translates to CSVTRSGANVLTF.

The table lists this clonotype with many counts. This chain links TRBV25-1 with TRBJ1-2; D gene unclear. Per the germline V gene, CDR1 is MGHDK and CDR2 is SYGVNS. V was pared by 6 bases and J by 2 bases, with 10 bases between. The CDR3 extends over 13 amino acids. CDR3 nucleotides: TGTGCCAGCAGGTCCCGGGGAAACTATGGCTACACCTTC. Encoded protein: CASRSRGNYGYTF.

This clonotype has just a few counts. This rearrangement joins TRBV6-4 to TRBJ1-2; perhaps TRBD1 as D (5 bases). V lost 6 bases and J lost 0, with 14 bases in between. Germline CDR1 reads MRHNA; CDR2 reads SNTAGT. The CDR3 loop spans 15 amino acids. The DNA for the CDR3 is TGTGCCAGCAGCCCTGGGGCCGGATCTAACTATGGCTACACCTTC. This sequence encodes CASSPGAGSNYGYTF.

The V call is TRBV4-1, the J call TRBJ1-4, with D perhaps matching TRBD1 (5 bases). Germline loops: CDR1 MGHRA, CDR2 YSYEKL. V lost 1 base, J lost 7 bases, and 13 bases lay in between. The CDR3 runs 15 residues. The CDR3 DNA follows: TGCGCCAGCAGCCAAGTGCGACGGGGGACTGAAAAACTGTTTTTT. This translates into CASSQVRRGTEKLFF.

The chain is built from TRBV19 and TRBJ1-5; TRBD1 aligns across 10 bases. Germline CDR1 is LNHDA and CDR2 is SQIVND (reference sequence). V shed 7 bases, J shed 3 bases, and the junction held 6 bases outside the gene matches. The CDR3 contains 15 residues. The CDR3 DNA reads as TGTGCCAGTACGCCGGACAGGGGGATCAATCAGCCCCAGCATTTT. Translated: CASTPDRGINQPQHF.